Listed below are T cell receptor beta chains from one sample, sequenced in a study of blood T cell repertoires in COVID-19. The repertoire was sequenced with immunoSEQ multiplex PCR; TCRdb's copy has only in-frame clones and lacks some. Among some 130,000 clones, about nine tenths were seen once, and the ten largest hold 10% to 13%. The specimen was peripheral blood. The receptors come from a man aged 50 to 59 with acute or convalescent COVID-19. CDR3s include the opening cysteine and the closing phenylalanine or tryptophan. The D gene is left open where the match is weak. Rows may omit the clone size; those that give it use once, few, many or a size class.

.	TRBV5-6	.	TRBJ1-5	CASSLNSGPPQHF	TGTGCCAGCAGCTTGAACTCGGGTCCGCCCCAGCATTTT
.	TRBV5-4	.	TRBJ1-3	CASSPRAGLSGNTIYF	TGTGCCAGCAGCCCCCGAGCGGGGCTAAGTGGAAACACCATATATTTT
.	TRBV19	.	TRBJ2-1	CASRTAHRSPYNEQFF	TGTGCCAGTAGAACCGCCCACCGGAGTCCCTACAATGAGCAGTTCTTC
.	TRBV5-1	.	TRBJ2-7	CASSLKAGGISYEQYF	TGCGCCAGCAGCTTAAAGGCAGGGGGGATATCCTACGAGCAGTACTTC
.	TRBV28	TRBD2	TRBJ2-5	CASSFLSGGPETQYF	TGTGCCAGCAGTTTCTTATCGGGAGGACCCGAGACCCAGTACTTC
.	TRBV19	TRBD1	TRBJ2-7	CASSRLTGTGVYEQYF	TGTGCCAGTAGTCGACTGACCGGGACAGGGGTCTACGAGCAGTACTTC
.	TRBV15	TRBD2	TRBJ2-2	CATSRERWGLARNTGELFF	TGTGCCACCAGCAGAGAGCGTTGGGGACTAGCGAGAAACACCGGGGAGCTGTTTTTT
.	TRBV7-9	.	TRBJ2-2	CASSWKGPTSYTGELFF	TGTGCCAGCAGCTGGAAGGGGCCTACCTCTTACACCGGGGAGCTGTTTTTT
.	TRBV6-5	.	TRBJ1-2	CASSYSRQAHYGYTF	TGTGCCAGCAGTTACTCGAGACAGGCGCACTATGGCTACACCTTC
.	TRBV4-2	TRBD1	TRBJ1-1	CASSQAMGQVNTEAFF	TGTGCCAGCAGCCAAGCGATGGGACAGGTGAACACTGAAGCTTTCTTT
.	TRBV19	.	TRBJ2-1	CASSIGTVGDEQFF	TGTGCCAGTAGTATAGGGACTGTAGGCGATGAGCAGTTCTTC
once	TRBV5-1	.	TRBJ1-2	CASSLVDRGDYGYTF	TGCGCCAGCAGCTTGGTTGATAGGGGCGATTATGGCTACACCTTC